This is a list of T cell receptor beta chains from one sample in a study of T cells in Graves' hyperthyroidism and ophthalmopathy. TCRdb re-analysed the multiplex PCR reads in MiXCR, keeping a single row per CDR3 protein. This table has around 690,000 distinct CDR3 sequences, about 18% appearing once. Sequencing was done on a sample of blood. The receptors come from a man in his fifties or sixties with Graves' hyperthyroidism. Each CDR3 is given with its conserved first and last residue. Fields, in order: D gene, V gene, clone size, J gene, CDR3 DNA, CDR3 protein. A D gene is named only where the DNA matches it firmly. The listing skips clone size in some rows; elsewhere it reads once, few, many or a size class.

>TRBD2|TRBV7-7|few|TRBJ2-7
TGTGCTAGCAGCTGGGGACTAGCGGCTCACTACGAGCAGTACTTC
CASSWGLAAHYEQYF
>.|TRBV27|many|TRBJ1-2
TGTGCCAGCAGTGAGAGGGGGGGGTATGGCTACACCTTC
CASSERGGYGYTF
>.|TRBV10-3|many|TRBJ1-2
TGTGCCATCAGTGTGGGCCGCGCCAGGGACTATGGCTACACCTTC
CAISVGRARDYGYTF
>.|TRBV20-1|.|TRBJ2-5
TGCAGTGCTCCACAGGGAGGCCAAGAGACCCAGTACTTC
CSAPQGGQETQYF
>.|TRBV27|many|TRBJ1-1
TGTGCCAGCAGTTGGGACCCGAACACTGAAGCTTTCTTT
CASSWDPNTEAFF
>.|TRBV29-1|.|TRBJ2-7
TGCAGCCCCGAGACTCCCGACTACGAGCAGTACTTC
CSPETPDYEQYF
>.|TRBV6-5|.|TRBJ2-7
TGTGCCAGCAGATATGCTAAGGGGCTCGAGCAGTACTTC
CASRYAKGLEQYF
>.|TRBV12-3/TRBV12-4|many|TRBJ2-1
TGTGCCAGCAGTGCCTCTGTGGGAGTTCGTGAGCAGTTCTTC
CASSASVGVREQFF
>.|TRBV12-3/TRBV12-4|few|TRBJ2-3
TGTGCCAGCAGTTCGTGGTCCGCCGGCACAGATACGCAGTATTTT
CASSSWSAGTDTQYF
>.|TRBV7-9|few|TRBJ2-7
TGTGCCAGCAGCCCACTCCGGGACACCTACGAGCAGTACTTC
CASSPLRDTYEQYF
>TRBD1|TRBV4-1|.|TRBJ2-7
TGCGCCAGCAGCCACTCCCCGGGACAGGAGTCCTACGAGCAGTACTTC
CASSHSPGQESYEQYF
>.|TRBV27|.|TRBJ1-5
TGTGCCAGCAGTTTGATCTCGAACAGCCCGAATCAGCCCCAGCATTTT
CASSLISNSPNQPQHF
>TRBD2|TRBV7-9|many|TRBJ2-3
TGTGCCAGCAGCCCCGTAGCGGGAGACCTAACAGATACGCAGTATTTT
CASSPVAGDLTDTQYF
>TRBD2|TRBV5-1|few|TRBJ2-1
TGCGCCAGCAGCAACGGACTAGCGGGAGGGGGTTACAATGAGCAGTTCTTC
CASSNGLAGGGYNEQFF
>TRBD2|TRBV5-1|few|TRBJ2-1
TGCGCCAGCAGCTTGGCCGTCGAGCGGGGCAATGAGCAGTTCTTC
CASSLAVERGNEQFF
>.|TRBV9|many|TRBJ1-6
TGTGCCAGCAGCTCACAGGTAGAGAATTGGAATTCACCCCTCCACTTT
CASSSQVENWNSPLHF
>.|TRBV6-1|.|TRBJ2-1
TGTGCCAGCAGCTTGAGTATAACGGACTCCGAGCAGTTCTTC
CASSLSITDSEQFF
>.|TRBV9|many|TRBJ1-2
TGTGCCAGCAGCGCCCTGGGTGGAGTCGGAGGCTATGGCTACACCTTC
CASSALGGVGGYGYTF
>.|TRBV29-1|many|TRBJ2-7
TGCAGCGTTCAAGGGACAAACTACGAGCAGTACTTC
CSVQGTNYEQYF
>TRBD2|TRBV19|few|TRBJ2-1
TGTGCCAGTAGTGCCCAAGCGGGAGGGAACAATGAGCAGTTCTTC
CASSAQAGGNNEQFF
>.|TRBV2|many|TRBJ2-7
TGTGCCAGCCTCAAGGGCTCCTACGAGCAGTACTTC
CASLKGSYEQYF
>.|TRBV3-1|few|TRBJ2-5
TGTGCCAGCAGCAAACCACAGCCTAACCAAGAGACCCAGTACTTC
CASSKPQPNQETQYF
>TRBD2|TRBV10-3|many|TRBJ2-7
TGTGCCATCAGTGGGCAAGCGGGAGGGCCGACGGGCGAGCAGTACTTC
CAISGQAGGPTGEQYF
>.|TRBV6-1|.|TRBJ2-1
TGTGCCAGCACCTACTCCGGCAGGGCGTCAAATGAGCAGTTCTTC
CASTYSGRASNEQFF
>TRBD1|TRBV27|.|TRBJ2-3
TGTGCCAGCAGTTTTGTCGGGACAGAGGACACAGATACGCAGTATTTT
CASSFVGTEDTDTQYF
>.|TRBV5-1|many|TRBJ2-1
TGCGCCAGCAGCGGGGAGGTGAATTACAATGAGCAGTTCTTC
CASSGEVNYNEQFF
>TRBD1|TRBV19|.|TRBJ1-5
TGTGCCAGTAGTACCCAGGACAGGGGACAAGACCAGCCCCAGCATTTT
CASSTQDRGQDQPQHF
>TRBD2|TRBV27|many|TRBJ2-3
TGTGCCAGCAGTTTTATGCGGGAGAACACTCGAGGCACAGATACGCAGTATTTT
CASSFMRENTRGTDTQYF
>TRBD2|TRBV20-1|.|TRBJ2-1
TGCAGTGCAAACGGACTAGCGGGAGGGCCGAGGAATGAGCAGTTCTTC
CSANGLAGGPRNEQFF
>.|TRBV14|.|TRBJ2-1
TGTGCCAGCAGCCAAATAAGGAACAGCTTCTTCAATGAGCAGTTCTTC
CASSQIRNSFFNEQFF
>.|TRBV19|few|TRBJ2-2
TGTGCCAGTAGTATGTGGACCTCGAACACCGGGGAGCTGTTTTTT
CASSMWTSNTGELFF
>TRBD2|TRBV2|many|TRBJ2-5
TGTGCCAGCATTGCGGGACTAGCGGGAGGGGGGGAGACCCAGTACTTC
CASIAGLAGGGETQYF
>.|TRBV28|.|TRBJ1-5
TGTGCCAGCAGTGTAACAACAGGGTATCAGCCCCAGCATTTT
CASSVTTGYQPQHF
>.|TRBV6-1|many|TRBJ2-1
TGTGCCAGCAGTGAAGTAGCGGCCTCCTACAATGAGCAGTTCTTC
CASSEVAASYNEQFF
>TRBD2|TRBV20-1|.|TRBJ2-3
TGCAGTGCTACTCAACTAGCGGGACTCCCAGATACGCAGTATTTT
CSATQLAGLPDTQYF
>.|TRBV29-1|few|TRBJ2-2
TGCAGCGCCACGCGGGGCAGGGCGGCGGGCACCGGGGAGCTGTTTTTT
CSATRGRAAGTGELFF
>TRBD2|TRBV3-1|.|TRBJ2-3
TGTGCCAGCAGCCTTGCGGGAGGAGATACGCAGTATTTT
CASSLAGGDTQYF
>TRBD1|TRBV7-9|.|TRBJ2-7
TGTGCCAGCCTCTCATACAGGGGTCCCGTCGAGCAGTACTTC
CASLSYRGPVEQYF
>.|TRBV2|many|TRBJ2-3
TGTGCCAGCAGTGAGCCTAGCGAGACAGATACGCAGTATTTT
CASSEPSETDTQYF
>TRBD2|TRBV20-1|few|TRBJ2-1
TGCAGTGCTAGAGATTCTGCTAGCGGTCTTTTGTATGAGCAGTTCTTC
CSARDSASGLLYEQFF
>.|TRBV12-3/TRBV12-4|many|TRBJ1-5
TGTGCCAGCAGTCCCCGCCGGGGGGGTCAGCCCCAGCATTTT
CASSPRRGGQPQHF
>.|TRBV28|many|TRBJ2-5
TGTGCCAGCAGTAGTACGGGTCGGCTACAAGAGACCCAGTACTTC
CASSSTGRLQETQYF
>.|TRBV10-2|many|TRBJ1-1
TGCGCCAGCAAGAACAGGGTGGAGGACACTGAAGCTTTCTTT
CASKNRVEDTEAFF
>TRBD1|TRBV9|many|TRBJ1-1
TGTGCCAGCAGCGTAGACCCCTGGGACAGGGTACAGACTGAAGCTTTCTTT
CASSVDPWDRVQTEAFF
>TRBD2|TRBV6-2/TRBV6-3|.|TRBJ2-1
TGTGCCAGCAGTCCGACTAGCGGAGCGGAGCAGTTCTTC
CASSPTSGAEQFF
>.|TRBV6-6|.|TRBJ1-1
TGTGCCAGCAGTTACGGGCAGCGACGATCGAACACTGAAGCTTTCTTT
CASSYGQRRSNTEAFF
>.|TRBV14|many|TRBJ1-6
TGTGCCAGCAGCCGCCGACTCGAAGGCCATTCACCCCTCCACTTT
CASSRRLEGHSPLHF
>.|TRBV19|.|TRBJ1-3
TGTGCCAGTAGTTATTGGGACACCATATATTTT
CASSYWDTIYF
>TRBD1|TRBV7-8|.|TRBJ1-3
TGTGCCAGCAGCTTATTAGAGGGGGCCTTCTCTGGAAACACCATATATTTT
CASSLLEGAFSGNTIYF
>TRBD1|TRBV11-2|many|TRBJ1-6
TGTGCCAGCAGCTCCCGGACAGGGGATTCACCCCTCCACTTT
CASSSRTGDSPLHF
>TRBD2|TRBV7-3|many|TRBJ2-3
TGTGCCAGCAGCTTAACGGGCGGGAGCGCAGATACGCAGTATTTT
CASSLTGGSADTQYF
>TRBD1|TRBV3-1|.|TRBJ1-2
TGTGCCAGCAGCCAAGATCAGCGGAGACAGGGAGGGCATGGCTACACCTTC
CASSQDQRRQGGHGYTF
>TRBD1|TRBV25-1|many|TRBJ2-5
TGTGCCAGCAGTGAATTTCTGGGGGGACAGGGGGGAGGAGAAGAGACCCAGTACTTC
CASSEFLGGQGGGEETQYF
>.|TRBV24-1|many|TRBJ2-3
TGTGCCACCAGTGATTTGGGGGGATTAACAGATACGCAGTATTTT
CATSDLGGLTDTQYF
>TRBD2|TRBV9|.|TRBJ2-7
TGTGCCAGCAGCGTAGGGCAGGGGGCGATAGCGGGAGGCTACGAGCAGTACTTC
CASSVGQGAIAGGYEQYF